Listed here are 26 T cell receptor beta chains from one sample, sequenced in a study of shared clonotypes between healthy human individuals. Using immunoSEQ multiplex PCR, the repertoire was profiled, and TCRdb retains in-frame clones only, with some absent. The sample includes 850,000 to 1,200,000 clones, about 76% of them seen just once. Sequenced input: memory CD4+ T cells sorted from blood. The subset here: CD45RA-negative fraction. The receptors were sampled from a man aged 18 to 30 in good health.

J is TRBJ2-1 and V is TRBV5-1; the D gene is possibly TRBD2 (6 bases). V dropped 0 bases and J dropped 6 bases, with 19 bases sitting between them. CDR1 and CDR2 from the germline V gene are SGHRS and YFSETQ. The CDR3 extends over 17 amino acids. This CDR3 reads CASSLVALGGRANEQFF. CDR3 in DNA: TGCGCCAGCAGCTTGGTGGCCCTTGGGGGGAGAGCCAATGAGCAGTTCTTC.

This chain connects TRBV5-6 to TRBJ1-1; no firm D call. The CDR3 is made up of 14 amino acids. The V end lost 0 bases, the J end lost 4 bases, and 10 bases lay between the germline ends. Germline loops: CDR1 SGHDT, CDR2 YYEEEE. The CDR3 loop is CASSLGAGFTEAFF. The CDR3 DNA reads as TGTGCCAGCAGCTTGGGGGCGGGCTTCACTGAAGCTTTCTTT.

The chain carries TRBV2 and TRBJ2-7, with 10 nucleotides matching TRBD1. The V gene's germline CDR1 is SNHLY and CDR2 FYNNEI. V lost 7 bases to trimming and J lost 4 bases; unmatched junction nucleotides: 10. The CDR3 covers 15 residues. Written as DNA, the CDR3 is TGTGCCAGCACTCGTGAGGGACAGGGGATATACGAGCAGTACTTC. This translates into CASTREGQGIYEQYF.

The rearrangement uses TRBV29-1 and TRBJ1-2, with D perhaps TRBD1 (5 bases). Trimming pared 4 bases from V and 2 bases from J, leaving 8 bases between. Germline lookup yields CDR1 SQVTM and CDR2 ANQGSEA. The length of the CDR3 is 12 residues. The CDR3 region is CSVAPGNYGYTF. CDR3 bases: TGCAGCGTTGCCCCAGGGAACTATGGCTACACCTTC.

In this sample, this clone turned up a few times. Possible read error: a much larger clone is one base away. The chain recombines TRBV30 with TRBJ1-1; tentative D call: TRBD1 (6 bases). The germline V and J ends were trimmed by 4 bases and 1 base, with 7 bases remaining between them. Germline V gene data show CDR1 as GTSNPN and CDR2 as SVGIG (reference sequence). This CDR3 contains 12 residues. This CDR3 is CAWNRANTEAFF. The DNA of the CDR3 is TGTGCCTGGAACAGGGCGAACACTGAAGCTTTCTTT.

A note on this clone: Germline and junction disagree at one end, which may indicate a read error. V usage is TRBV29-1 and J usage is TRBJ2-1; either TRBD1 or TRBD2 may fit D (5 bases each). This CDR3 spans 11 amino acids. CDR1 SQVTM and CDR2 ANQGSEA come from the germline V gene. Written as DNA, the CDR3 is TGCAGCGTCCCTCTCCCCGGGACCTGGCTCTTC. As protein: CSVPLPGTWLF.

This rearrangement joins TRBV11-2 to TRBJ2-5, with TRBD1 as a possible D gene (5 bases). The CDR3 runs 15 residues. Per the germline V gene, CDR1 is SGHAT and CDR2 is FQNNGV. Deletions cut 1 base from V and 4 bases from J, with 13 bases between. The CDR3 region has the DNA TGTGCCAGCAGCTTAGTACCAGGGAAGGGAGAGACCCAGTACTTC. Translated, it gives CASSLVPGKGETQYF.

This chain connects TRBV7-2 to TRBJ2-7, with 7 bases lining up with TRBD2. Germline values: CDR1 SGHTA, CDR2 FQGNSA. CDR3 length equals 13 residues. Germline trimming cut 3 bases from V and 3 bases from J; bases unmatched to any gene: 2. CDR3 nucleotides: TGTGCCAGCAGCTTCCTAGCGGACTACGAGCAGTACTTC. The encoded protein is CASSFLADYEQYF.

The V call is TRBV19, the J call TRBJ1-2; 8 positions match TRBD1. This CDR3 comprises 13 residues. After removal of 6 bases from V and 8 bases from J, the junction contained 8 bases not matched to a gene. Germline V lookup: CDR1 LNHDA, CDR2 SQIVND (reference sequence). In nucleotides, the CDR3 is TGTGCCAGTAGAACCCCAGGGGGCAGAGGCTACACCTTC. Translation gives CASRTPGGRGYTF.

This clone was seen only a few times. J is TRBJ1-2 and V is TRBV11-2, with 7 nucleotides matching TRBD1. V lost 4 bases to trimming and J lost 8 bases; unmatched junction nucleotides: 4. CDR1 and CDR2 (germline): SGHAT, FQNNGV. The CDR3 runs 12 residues. The chain's CDR3 is CASSSTGRGYTF. Here the CDR3 DNA reads TGTGCCAGCAGCTCGACAGGGAGAGGCTACACCTTC. The whole variable domain, filled in from reference TRBV11-2 and TRBJ1-2, reads EAGVAQSPRYKIIEKRQSVAFWCNPISGHATLYWYQQILGQGPKLLIQFQNNGVVDDSQLPKDRFSAERLKGVDSTLKIQPAKLEDSAVYLCASSSTGRGYTFGSGTRLTVV.

CDR3 sequence reads: CASRAVQWANVLTF. CDR3 DNA sequence: TGTGCCAGTAGGGCCGTTCAGTGGGCCAACGTCCTGACTTTC. This chain connects TRBV19 to TRBJ2-6; D is uncertain. The V end was cut by 6 bases, the J end by 5 bases, with 11 bases between. Germline values: CDR1 LNHDA, CDR2 SQIVND (reference sequence). The CDR3 has 14 residues.

This clone was seen just once. The genes are TRBV5-1 and TRBJ2-5; 12 bases match TRBD1. Germline V CDR1 and CDR2: SGHRS, YFSETQ. J lost 5 bases, V lost 5 bases, and 10 bases had no gene match. CDR3 length: 16 residues. The CDR3 loop reads CASRSSGTGGKETQYF. DNA of the CDR3: TGCGCCAGCAGATCCTCCGGGACAGGGGGCAAGGAGACCCAGTACTTC.

The V gene is TRBV2, the J gene TRBJ2-7, with 7 bases lining up with TRBD1. Germline V gene sequence: CDR1 SNHLY, CDR2 FYNNEI. The CDR3 covers 13 residues. Germline trimming cut 8 bases from V and 2 bases from J; bases unmatched to any gene: 6. The CDR3 here is CASLRDRAYEQYF. Written as DNA, the CDR3 is TGTGCCAGCTTACGAGACAGGGCCTACGAGCAGTACTTC.

The chain uses TRBV5-1 and TRBJ1-5; D gene unclear. This CDR3 is built from 13 residues. Deletions cut 0 bases from V and 5 bases from J, with 6 bases between. Germline V gene lookup returns CDR1 SGHRS and CDR2 YFSETQ. The CDR3 region is CASSLDGYQPQHF. CDR3 DNA: TGCGCCAGCAGCTTGGACGGATATCAGCCCCAGCATTTT.

This sequence joins TRBV4-3 and TRBJ2-4; 13 nucleotides line up with TRBD2. This CDR3 region has 17 residues. Per the germline V gene, CDR1 is LGHNA and CDR2 is YSLEER. After removal of 1 base from V and 1 base from J, the junction contained 1 base not matched to a gene. CDR3 amino acids: CASSQGTSGSAKNIQYF. Written as DNA, the CDR3 is TGCGCCAGCAGCCAAGGGACTAGCGGGAGTGCCAAAAACATTCAGTACTTC.

The chain is built from TRBV28 and TRBJ1-5, with D maybe TRBD1 (6 bases). This CDR3 is 16 amino acids long. The V gene's germline CDR1 is MDHEN and CDR2 SYDVKM. Trimming took 6 bases from V and 0 from J, leaving 15 bases between them. CDR3 amino acids: CASSWGARDSNQPQHF. DNA of the CDR3: TGTGCCAGCAGCTGGGGGGCGCGGGATAGCAATCAGCCCCAGCATTTT.

The gene calls are TRBV6-6 and TRBJ1-3, with D perhaps TRBD1 (5 bases). CDR1 is MNHNY and CDR2 is SVGAGI in the germline V gene (reference sequence). This CDR3 spans 15 amino acids. Trimming left V 6 bases short and J 0 bases short, with 12 bases between. Here the CDR3 reads CASSPRQSSGNTIYF. The DNA for the CDR3 is TGTGCCAGCAGCCCAAGACAGTCCTCTGGAAACACCATATATTTT.

J is TRBJ1-2 and V is TRBV6-1; D is uncertain. V lost 6 bases and J 6 bases, leaving 14 bases between the germline ends. From germline, CDR1 is MNHNS and CDR2 SASEGT. The CDR3 consists of 13 residues. This chain's CDR3 is CASRAWGTDGYTF. The CDR3 DNA is TGTGCCAGCAGGGCTTGGGGTACCGATGGCTACACCTTC.

J is TRBJ2-7 and V is TRBV27; D is uncertain. The CDR3 is made up of 13 amino acids. The V and J ends lost 4 bases and 2 bases respectively, with 9 bases between them. The germline CDR1 and CDR2 sequences are MNHEY and SMNVEV (reference sequence). The CDR3 nucleotides are TGTGCCAGCAGTTGGGGAATTCCCTACGAGCAGTACTTC. As protein: CASSWGIPYEQYF.

DNA of the CDR3: TGTGCCAGCAGCTCGCAGGGGGGAGGAAACACCATATATTTT. It yields the protein CASSSQGGGNTIYF. J is TRBJ1-3 and V is TRBV11-2; 7 nucleotides match TRBD1. The CDR3 length is 14 residues. CDR1 is SGHAT and CDR2 is FQNNGV in the germline V gene. V was clipped by 4 bases and J by 4 bases; unmatched bases: 4. The entire variable domain, with the rest obtained from reference TRBV11-2 and TRBJ1-3, is as follows: EAGVAQSPRYKIIEKRQSVAFWCNPISGHATLYWYQQILGQGPKLLIQFQNNGVVDDSQLPKDRFSAERLKGVDSTLKIQPAKLEDSAVYLCASSSQGGGNTIYFGEGSWLTVV.

The V gene is TRBV9, the J gene TRBJ1-2; D not certain. Germline V gives CDR1 SGDLS, CDR2 YYNGEE. The CDR3 sequence is 12 residues long. V gave up 3 bases and J gave up 5 bases, with 8 bases separating them. The CDR3 loop reads CASSGRGYGYTF. CDR3 bases: TGTGCCAGCAGCGGGCGGGGTTATGGCTACACCTTC.

This clone was recorded a few times. The chain combines TRBV18 with TRBJ1-1; 7 nucleotides agree with TRBD1. Germline V CDR1 and CDR2: KGHSH, LQKENI. J lost 3 bases, V lost 6 bases, and 4 bases had no gene match. This CDR3 spans 13 amino acids. The CDR3 region is CASSRQGDTEAFF. The DNA for the CDR3 is TGTGCCAGCTCCCGACAGGGAGACACTGAAGCTTTCTTT.

The chain links TRBV6-6 to TRBJ2-7; D is uncertain. This CDR3 region has 13 residues. Germline CDR1 MNHNY, CDR2 SVGAGI (reference sequence). V was shortened by 7 bases and J by 2 bases, with 12 bases between the two germline ends. The CDR3 sequence: CASTPSHPYEQYF. The CDR3 DNA reads TGTGCCAGCACCCCCAGCCATCCCTACGAGCAGTACTTC.

This chain joins TRBV7-9 and TRBJ1-2; D unresolved. The CDR3 sequence is 12 residues long. Between the trimmed V and J ends, which lost 5 bases and 3 bases, there was a span of 7 bases. Germline CDR1 and CDR2: SEHNR and FQNEAQ (reference sequence). CDR3 coding DNA: TGTGCCAGCAGCACCCGGGACTATGGCTACACCTTC. This codes for CASSTRDYGYTF.

In its sample, this clone was seen a few times. J is TRBJ2-7 and V is TRBV5-6, with 10 bases lining up with TRBD2. Looked up from germline, CDR1 is SGHDT and CDR2 is YYEEEE. V gave up 4 bases and J gave up 6 bases; unmatched junction bases: 7. This CDR3 is 14 amino acids long. CDR3: CASSPSGSTREQYF. The CDR3 bases are TGTGCCAGCAGCCCTAGCGGGAGCACCCGCGAGCAGTACTTC.

This chain joins TRBV11-2 and TRBJ2-1; 7 bases fit TRBD2. This CDR3 has 16 residues. In germline, CDR1 is SGHAT, CDR2 FQNNGV. After removal of 1 base from V and 3 bases from J, the junction contained 6 bases not matched to a gene. DNA of the CDR3: TGTGCCAGCAGCTTAGGGAGCGGGGTCCTCTACAATGAGCAGTTCTTC. Its protein is CASSLGSGVLYNEQFF.